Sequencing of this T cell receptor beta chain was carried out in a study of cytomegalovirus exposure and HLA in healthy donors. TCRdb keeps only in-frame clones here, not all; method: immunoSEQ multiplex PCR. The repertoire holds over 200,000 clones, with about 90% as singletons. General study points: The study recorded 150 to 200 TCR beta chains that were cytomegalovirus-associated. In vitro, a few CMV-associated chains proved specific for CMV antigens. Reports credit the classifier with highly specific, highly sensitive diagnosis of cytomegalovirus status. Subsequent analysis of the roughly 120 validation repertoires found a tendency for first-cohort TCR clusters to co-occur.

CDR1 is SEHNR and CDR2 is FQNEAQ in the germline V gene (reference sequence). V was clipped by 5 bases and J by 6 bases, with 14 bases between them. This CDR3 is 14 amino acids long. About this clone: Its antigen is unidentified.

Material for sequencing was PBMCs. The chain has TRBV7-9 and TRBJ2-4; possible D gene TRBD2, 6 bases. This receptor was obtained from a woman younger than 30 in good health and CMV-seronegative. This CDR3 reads CASSHGLRGNIQYF. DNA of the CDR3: TGTGCCAGCAGCCACGGACTACGAGGAAACATTCAGTACTTC.